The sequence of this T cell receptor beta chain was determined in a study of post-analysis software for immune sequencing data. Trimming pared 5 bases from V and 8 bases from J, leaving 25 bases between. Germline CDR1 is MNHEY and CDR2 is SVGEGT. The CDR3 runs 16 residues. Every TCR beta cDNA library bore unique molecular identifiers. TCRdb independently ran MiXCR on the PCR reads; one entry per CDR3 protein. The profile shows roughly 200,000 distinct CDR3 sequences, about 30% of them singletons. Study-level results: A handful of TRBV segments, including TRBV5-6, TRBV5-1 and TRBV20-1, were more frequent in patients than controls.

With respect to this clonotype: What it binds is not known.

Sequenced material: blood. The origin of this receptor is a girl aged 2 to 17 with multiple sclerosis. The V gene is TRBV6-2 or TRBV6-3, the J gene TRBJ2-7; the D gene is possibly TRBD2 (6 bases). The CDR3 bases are TGTGCCAGCAGTCCGACTCTTGGCGGGACCCACCCCAAGCAGTACTTC. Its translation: CASSPTLGGTHPKQYF.